The 18 T cell receptor beta chains listed next were all sequenced from one sample in a study of shared clonotypes between healthy human individuals. Method: immunoSEQ multiplex PCR; TCRdb's copy keeps in-frame clones and lacks some. The sample has 1.5 million to 2.5 million clones; just under 95% are singletons. CD45RO-negative CD8 cells positively selected for CCR7 made up the naive population, which excluded terminally differentiated effector memory CD45RA+ cells. Material: naive CD8+ T cells sorted from blood. All receptors come from a young man in good health.

The rearrangement uses TRBV4-2 and TRBJ2-5; 7 bases are a match to TRBD2. This CDR3 comprises 12 residues. Germline V gene data show CDR1 as LGHNA and CDR2 as YNFKEQ. J was trimmed by 4 bases and V by 4 bases; bases with no gene match: 0. The DNA of the CDR3 is TGTGCCAGCAGCCGGGGGGGAGAGACCCAGTACTTC. This translates into CASSRGGETQYF.

The chain has TRBV5-1 and TRBJ2-7; D unresolved. The V gene's germline CDR1 is SGHRS and CDR2 YFSETQ. Trimming pared 7 bases from V and 0 bases from J, leaving 5 bases between. The CDR3 is 11 residues long. CDR3 DNA: TGCGCCAGCCGAAGCTCCTACGAGCAGTACTTC. Translated: CASRSSYEQYF.

J is TRBJ1-5 and V is TRBV6-1, with unresolved D. The germline gives CDR1 MNHNS, CDR2 SASEGT. The CDR3 contains 15 residues. Between the trimmed V and J ends, which lost 3 bases and 5 bases, there was a span of 14 bases. The CDR3 DNA reads TGTGCCAGCAGTGATAGGGCGGGGAGGGATCAGCCCCAGCATTTT. It yields the protein CASSDRAGRDQPQHF.

Concerning this clone: This sample also contains other DNA sequences that code for the same CDR3. V usage is TRBV27 and J usage is TRBJ2-7; D ambiguous. The CDR3 extends over 14 amino acids. Per the germline V gene, CDR1 is MNHEY and CDR2 is SMNVEV (reference sequence). Trimming took 1 base from V and 1 from J, leaving 8 bases between them. CDR3 DNA: TGTGCCAGCAGTTTATTTTCCAGTTCCTACGAGCAGTACTTC. This gives the protein CASSLFSSSYEQYF.

The genes are TRBV29-1 and TRBJ2-1; 15 nucleotides line up with TRBD2. The CDR3 has 19 residues. Losses at the gene ends were 3 bases for V and 0 bases for J; bases not matched to a gene: 9. The germline V gene encodes CDR1 SQVTM and CDR2 ANQGSEA. The DNA for the CDR3 is TGCAGCGTTGAGTTAGGACTAGCGGGGGGGACTAGCTCCTACAATGAGCAGTTCTTC. The encoded protein is CSVELGLAGGTSSYNEQFF.

This chain connects TRBV5-8 to TRBJ1-1, with D possibly matching TRBD1 (6 bases). V was clipped by 5 bases and J by 0 bases, with 17 bases between them. CDR1 is SGHTS and CDR2 is YDEGEE in the germline V gene. The CDR3 totals 16 residues. CDR3 sequence reads: CASSKGGRDMNTEAFF. CDR3 DNA sequence: TGTGCCAGCAGTAAGGGGGGAAGGGATATGAACACTGAAGCTTTCTTT.

This clone came up a few times. V is TRBV6-6 and J is TRBJ2-1; 7 bases are shared with TRBD2. This CDR3 spans 13 amino acids. CDR1 is MNHNY, CDR2 SVGAGI, per germline (reference sequence). The V segment lost 2 bases and the J segment 5 bases; nucleotides outside the gene matches: 0. CDR3 sequence reads: CASSYGGDNEQFF. CDR3 DNA sequence: TGTGCCAGCAGTTACGGGGGGGACAATGAGCAGTTCTTC.

This clone was observed once. The V gene is TRBV7-9, the J gene TRBJ2-7; D is ambiguous. Trimming removed 5 bases at V and 0 bases at J, with 8 bases between. The CDR3 runs to 13 residues. CDR1 is SEHNR and CDR2 is FQNEAQ in the germline V gene (reference sequence). The CDR3 nucleotides read TGTGCCAGCAGCCGGGTGGTCTCCTACGAGCAGTACTTC. As protein: CASSRVVSYEQYF.

The chain couples TRBV19 to TRBJ1-2; 8 bases are shared with TRBD1. CDR3 length: 14 residues. Germline lookup yields CDR1 LNHDA and CDR2 SQIVND (reference sequence). Losses at the gene ends were 5 bases for V and 4 bases for J; bases not matched to a gene: 6. The CDR3, as DNA: TGTGCCAGTAGTTTGTGGACAGGGACCTATGGCTACACCTTC. This sequence encodes CASSLWTGTYGYTF.

In DNA form, the CDR3 reads TGTGCCAGCAGTGGTGGAGACATAACCTACGAGCAGTACTTC. It encodes CASSGGDITYEQYF. V usage is TRBV2 and J usage is TRBJ2-7; the D is unclear. This CDR3 comprises 14 residues. V was trimmed by 4 bases and J by 2 bases, leaving 12 bases between them. From germline, CDR1 is SNHLY and CDR2 FYNNEI.

This chain uses TRBV5-6 with TRBJ2-7; TRBD1 is a possible D gene (6 bases). The CDR3 is 14 residues long. V was cut by 4 bases and J by 11 bases, with 22 bases left in between. CDR1 and CDR2 (germline): SGHDT, YYEEEE. The CDR3 is CASSKQGTYLEEYF. CDR3 coding DNA: TGTGCCAGCAGCAAACAGGGTACGTATCTGGAAGAGTACTTC.

CDR3 sequence reads: CASSPVRTSTDTQYF. The CDR3 DNA is TGCGCCAGCAGTCCGGTTCGGACGAGCACAGATACGCAGTATTTT. The chain carries TRBV5-1 and TRBJ2-3, with D unresolved. Trimming stripped 5 bases from V and 0 bases from J, with 13 bases between. The CDR3 has 15 amino acids. Germline-derived CDR1 and CDR2 are SGHRS and YFSETQ.

The chain joins TRBV19 to TRBJ2-2; no clear D. The germline V gene encodes CDR1 LNHDA and CDR2 SQIVND (reference sequence). V was pared by 0 bases and J by 2 bases, with 7 bases between. The CDR3 totals 15 residues. In nucleotides, the CDR3 is TGTGCCAGTAGTATAGACTCTCTAAACACCGGGGAGCTGTTTTTT. Translated, it gives CASSIDSLNTGELFF.

This clone was recorded a few times. V and J are TRBV7-8 and TRBJ1-2; no reliable D call. Deletions cut 1 base from V and 6 bases from J, with 9 bases between. The CDR3 length is 13 residues. The germline V gene has CDR1 SGHVS and CDR2 FQNEAQ. The CDR3, as DNA: TGTGCCAGCAGCTTAGTATTGGGCGATGGCTACACCTTC. Encoded protein: CASSLVLGDGYTF.

This clone is a singleton in its sample. The chain is built from TRBV9 and TRBJ2-1; the match to TRBD2 covers 7 bases. The CDR3 extends over 15 amino acids. The V gene's germline CDR1 is SGDLS and CDR2 YYNGEE. J lost 3 bases, V lost 4 bases, and 7 bases had no gene match. The CDR3 here is CASSLRGGSYNEQFF. The CDR3 nucleotides read TGTGCCAGCAGCCTCCGTGGCGGGAGCTACAATGAGCAGTTCTTC.

Comment on this clone: Other DNA sequences in this specimen translate into the identical CDR3. The chain combines TRBV7-9 with TRBJ2-7; 8 nucleotides align to TRBD1. From germline, CDR1 is SEHNR and CDR2 FQNEAQ (reference sequence). This CDR3 is 14 amino acids long. Losses at the gene ends were 3 bases for V and 3 bases for J; bases not matched to a gene: 4. Here the CDR3 DNA reads TGTGCCAGCAGCTTCCGGGACAGGATCTACGAGCAGTACTTC. Translated, it gives CASSFRDRIYEQYF.

V gene TRBV27 combines with J gene TRBJ2-7; D not certain. There are 11 residues in the CDR3. Trimming took 3 bases from V and 4 from J, leaving 4 bases between them. The V gene's germline CDR1 is MNHEY and CDR2 SMNVEV (reference sequence). In DNA form, the CDR3 reads TGTGCCAGCAGTTTTCAGTACGAGCAGTACTTC. Protein sequence: CASSFQYEQYF.

The gene calls are TRBV4-3 and TRBJ2-1; 12 nucleotides agree with TRBD2. This CDR3 contains 16 residues. Losses at the gene ends were 0 bases for V and 7 bases for J; bases not matched to a gene: 4. The germline V gene has CDR1 LGHNA and CDR2 YSLEER. The CDR3 loop reads CASSQDSGTSGNEQFF. The CDR3 DNA sequence: TGCGCCAGCAGCCAAGATTCCGGGACTAGCGGGAATGAGCAGTTCTTC.